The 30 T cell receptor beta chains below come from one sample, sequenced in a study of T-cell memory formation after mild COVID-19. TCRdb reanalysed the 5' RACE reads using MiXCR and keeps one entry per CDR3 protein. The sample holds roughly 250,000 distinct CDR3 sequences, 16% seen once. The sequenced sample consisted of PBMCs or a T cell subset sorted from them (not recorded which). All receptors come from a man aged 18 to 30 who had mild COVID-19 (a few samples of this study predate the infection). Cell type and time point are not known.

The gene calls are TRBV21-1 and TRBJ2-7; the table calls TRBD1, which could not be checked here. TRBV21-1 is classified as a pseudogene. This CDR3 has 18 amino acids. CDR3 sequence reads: CASSHTWAGGGGAYEQYF. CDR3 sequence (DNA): TGTGCCAGCAGCCACACTTGGGCAGGGGGCGGAGGGGCCTACGAGCAGTACTTC.

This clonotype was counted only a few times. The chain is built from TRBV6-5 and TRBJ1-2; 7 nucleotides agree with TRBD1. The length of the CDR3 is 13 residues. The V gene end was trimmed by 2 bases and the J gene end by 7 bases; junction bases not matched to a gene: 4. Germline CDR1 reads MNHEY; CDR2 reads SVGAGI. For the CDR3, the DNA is TGTGCCAGCAGTTACAGGGGGCTTATTGGCTACACCTTC. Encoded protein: CASSYRGLIGYTF.

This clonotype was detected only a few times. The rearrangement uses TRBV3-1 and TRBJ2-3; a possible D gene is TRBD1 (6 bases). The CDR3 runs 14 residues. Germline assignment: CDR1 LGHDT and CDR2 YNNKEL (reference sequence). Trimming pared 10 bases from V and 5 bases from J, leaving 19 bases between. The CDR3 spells CATYREPRGDTQYF. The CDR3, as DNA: TGTGCCACCTACAGGGAGCCACGGGGAGATACGCAGTATTTT.

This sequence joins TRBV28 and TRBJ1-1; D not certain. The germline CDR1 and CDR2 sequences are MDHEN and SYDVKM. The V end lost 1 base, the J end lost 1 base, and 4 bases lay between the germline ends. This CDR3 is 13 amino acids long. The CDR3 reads CASSLYANTEAFF. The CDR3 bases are TGTGCCAGCAGTTTATACGCGAACACTGAAGCTTTCTTT.

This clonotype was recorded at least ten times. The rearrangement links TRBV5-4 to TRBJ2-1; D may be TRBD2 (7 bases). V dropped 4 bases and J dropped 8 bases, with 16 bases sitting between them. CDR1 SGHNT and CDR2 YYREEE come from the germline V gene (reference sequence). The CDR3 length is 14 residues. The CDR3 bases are TGTGCCAGCAGCCCCCTGGGGGGGCTCCATGAGCAGTTCTTC. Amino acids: CASSPLGGLHEQFF.

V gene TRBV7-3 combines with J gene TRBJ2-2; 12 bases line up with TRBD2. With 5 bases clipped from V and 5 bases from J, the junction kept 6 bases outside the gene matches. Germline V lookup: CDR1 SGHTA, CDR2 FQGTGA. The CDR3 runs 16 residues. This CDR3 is CASSQSGTSGTGELFF. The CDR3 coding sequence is TGTGCCAGCAGCCAGTCCGGGACTAGCGGGACCGGGGAGCTGTTTTTT.

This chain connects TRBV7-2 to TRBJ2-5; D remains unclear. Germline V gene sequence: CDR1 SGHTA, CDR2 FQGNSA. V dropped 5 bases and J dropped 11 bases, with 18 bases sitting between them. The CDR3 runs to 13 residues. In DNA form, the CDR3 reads TGTGCCAGCAGCCCCAATGGGTTCGTAGCACAGTACTTC. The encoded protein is CASSPNGFVAQYF.

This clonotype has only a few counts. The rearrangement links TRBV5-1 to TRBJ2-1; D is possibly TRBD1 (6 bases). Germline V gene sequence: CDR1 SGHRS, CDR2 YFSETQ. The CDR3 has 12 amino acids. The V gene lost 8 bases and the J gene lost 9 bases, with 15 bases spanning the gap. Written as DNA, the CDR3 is TGCGCCAGTTACAGGGTAGAGGGTGAGCAGTTCTTC. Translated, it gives CASYRVEGEQFF. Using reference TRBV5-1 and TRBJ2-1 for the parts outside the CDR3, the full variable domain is KAGVTQTPRYLIKTRGQQVTLSCSPISGHRSVSWYQQTPGQGLQFLFEYFSETQRNKGNFPGRFSGRQFSNSRSEMNVSTLELGDSALYLCASYRVEGEQFFGPGTRLTVL.

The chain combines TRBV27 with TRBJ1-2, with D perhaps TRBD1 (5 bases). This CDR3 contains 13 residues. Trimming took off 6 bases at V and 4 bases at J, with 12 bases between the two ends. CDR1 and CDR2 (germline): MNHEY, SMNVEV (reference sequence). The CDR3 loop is CASSRGESYGYTF. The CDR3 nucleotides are TGTGCCAGCAGCCGGGGGGAAAGCTATGGCTACACCTTC.

The CDR3 DNA reads TGTGCCAGCAGTCAAGGCGGGACTGTGCGCGAGCAGTACGTC. Protein: CASSQGGTVREQYV. V gene TRBV28 combines with J gene TRBJ2-7, with D possibly TRBD2 on 6 matching bases. Germline V gene lookup returns CDR1 MDHEN and CDR2 SYDVKM. The CDR3 is 14 amino acids. V lost 5 bases, J lost 6 bases, and 17 bases lay in between.

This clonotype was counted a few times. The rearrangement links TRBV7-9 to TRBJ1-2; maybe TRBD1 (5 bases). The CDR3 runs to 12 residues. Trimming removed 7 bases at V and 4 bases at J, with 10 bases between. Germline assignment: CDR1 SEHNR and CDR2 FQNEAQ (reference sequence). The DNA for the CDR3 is TGTGCCAGCACCAGACAGCCCTATGGCTACACCTTC. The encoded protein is CASTRQPYGYTF.

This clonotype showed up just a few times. The CDR3 sequence is CASSPHSGYGYTF. The CDR3 region has the DNA TGTGCCAGCAGTCCACACAGCGGCTATGGCTACACCTTC. J is TRBJ1-2 and V is TRBV28; no reliable D call. V was shortened by 5 bases and J by 4 bases, with 11 bases between the two germline ends. CDR3 size: 13 residues. In germline, CDR1 is MDHEN, CDR2 SYDVKM.

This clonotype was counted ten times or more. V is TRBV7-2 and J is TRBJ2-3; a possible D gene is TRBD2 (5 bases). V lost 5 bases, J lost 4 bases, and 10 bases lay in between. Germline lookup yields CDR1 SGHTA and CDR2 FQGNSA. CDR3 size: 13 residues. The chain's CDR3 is CASSHGMADTQYF. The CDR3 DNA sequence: TGTGCCAGCAGCCACGGGATGGCAGATACGCAGTATTTT.

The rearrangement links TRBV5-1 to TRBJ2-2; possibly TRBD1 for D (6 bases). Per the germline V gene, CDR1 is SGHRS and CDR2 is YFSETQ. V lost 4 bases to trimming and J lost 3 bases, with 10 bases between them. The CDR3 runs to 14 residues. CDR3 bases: TGCGCCAGCAGCCCAACAGGGTACACCGGGGAGCTGTTTTTT. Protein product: CASSPTGYTGELFF. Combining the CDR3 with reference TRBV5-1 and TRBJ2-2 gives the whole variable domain KAGVTQTPRYLIKTRGQQVTLSCSPISGHRSVSWYQQTPGQGLQFLFEYFSETQRNKGNFPGRFSGRQFSNSRSEMNVSTLELGDSALYLCASSPTGYTGELFFGEGSRLTVL.

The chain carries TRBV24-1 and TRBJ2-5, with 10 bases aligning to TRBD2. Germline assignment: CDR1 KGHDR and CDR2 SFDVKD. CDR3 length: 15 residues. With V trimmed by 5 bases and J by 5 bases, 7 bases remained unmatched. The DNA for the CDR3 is TGTGCCACCAGTGGCGAGCGGGGGGGGTGGGAGACCCAGTACTTC. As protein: CATSGERGGWETQYF.

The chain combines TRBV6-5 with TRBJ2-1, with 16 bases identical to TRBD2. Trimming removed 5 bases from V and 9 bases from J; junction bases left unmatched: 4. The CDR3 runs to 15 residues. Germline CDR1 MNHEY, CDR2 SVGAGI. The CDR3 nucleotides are TGTGCCAGCAGTGGGACTAGCGGGGGGGCCGGTGAGCAGTTCTTC. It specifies CASSGTSGGAGEQFF.

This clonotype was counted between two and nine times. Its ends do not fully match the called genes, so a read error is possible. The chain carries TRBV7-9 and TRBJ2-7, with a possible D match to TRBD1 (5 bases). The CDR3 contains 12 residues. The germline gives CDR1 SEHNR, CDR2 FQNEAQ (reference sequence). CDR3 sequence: CASSLDGGAVKF. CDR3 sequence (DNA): TGTGCCAGCAGCTTAGATGGTGGGGCAGTGAAGTTC.

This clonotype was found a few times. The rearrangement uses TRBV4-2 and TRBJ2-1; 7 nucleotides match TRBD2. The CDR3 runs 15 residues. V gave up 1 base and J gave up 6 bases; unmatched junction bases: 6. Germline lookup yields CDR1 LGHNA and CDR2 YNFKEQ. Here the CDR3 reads CASSQAAGVLNEQFF. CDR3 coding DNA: TGTGCCAGCAGCCAAGCCGCGGGGGTGCTCAATGAGCAGTTCTTC.

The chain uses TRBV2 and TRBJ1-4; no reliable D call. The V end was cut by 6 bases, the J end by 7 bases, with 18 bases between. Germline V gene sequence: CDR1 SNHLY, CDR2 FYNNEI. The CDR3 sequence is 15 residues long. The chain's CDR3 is CASSPTTPGGEKLFF. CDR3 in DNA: TGTGCCAGCAGCCCAACGACACCAGGCGGTGAAAAACTGTTTTTT.

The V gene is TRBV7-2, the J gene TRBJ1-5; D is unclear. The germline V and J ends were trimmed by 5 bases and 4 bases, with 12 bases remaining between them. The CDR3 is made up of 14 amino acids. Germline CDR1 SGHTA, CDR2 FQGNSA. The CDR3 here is CASSAWKINQPQHF. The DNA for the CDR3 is TGTGCCAGCAGCGCCTGGAAGATAAATCAGCCCCAGCATTTT.

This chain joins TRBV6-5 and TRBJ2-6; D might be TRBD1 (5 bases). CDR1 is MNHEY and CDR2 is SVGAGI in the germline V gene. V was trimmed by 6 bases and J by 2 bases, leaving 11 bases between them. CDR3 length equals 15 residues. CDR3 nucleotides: TGTGCCAGCAGCCTTGACAGAGCTGGGGCCAACGTCCTGACTTTC. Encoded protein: CASSLDRAGANVLTF.

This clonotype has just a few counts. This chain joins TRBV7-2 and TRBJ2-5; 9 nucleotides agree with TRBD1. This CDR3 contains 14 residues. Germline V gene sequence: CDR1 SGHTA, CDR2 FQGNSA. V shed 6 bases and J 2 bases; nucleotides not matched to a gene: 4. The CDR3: CASRFDRGQETQYF. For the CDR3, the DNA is TGTGCCAGCAGATTCGACAGGGGGCAAGAGACCCAGTACTTC.

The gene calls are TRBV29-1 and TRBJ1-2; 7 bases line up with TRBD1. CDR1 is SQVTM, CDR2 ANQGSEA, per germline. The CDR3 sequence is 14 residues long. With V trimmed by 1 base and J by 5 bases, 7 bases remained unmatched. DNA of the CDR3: TGCAGCGTTGAAGGGGGAGGGGGCGATTATGGCTACACCTTC. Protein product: CSVEGGGGDYGYTF. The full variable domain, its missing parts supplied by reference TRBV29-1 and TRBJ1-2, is SAVISQKPSRDICQRGTSLTIQCQVDSQVTMMFWYRQQPGQSLTLIATANQGSEATYESGFVIDKFPISRPNLTFSTLTVSNMSPEDSSIYLCSVEGGGGDYGYTFGSGTRLTVV.

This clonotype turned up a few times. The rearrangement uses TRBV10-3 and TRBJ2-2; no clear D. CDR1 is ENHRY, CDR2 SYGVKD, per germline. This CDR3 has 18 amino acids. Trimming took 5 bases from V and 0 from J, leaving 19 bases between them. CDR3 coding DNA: TGTGCCATCAGTCTACGACCAGAGGACGGACCGAACACCGGGGAGCTGTTTTTT. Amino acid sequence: CAISLRPEDGPNTGELFF.

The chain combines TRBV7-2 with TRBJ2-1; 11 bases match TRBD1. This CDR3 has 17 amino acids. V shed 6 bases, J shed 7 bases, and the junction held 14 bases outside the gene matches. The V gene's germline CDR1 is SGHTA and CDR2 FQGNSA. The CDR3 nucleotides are TGTGCCAGCAGGTCAAAACATCCGGGACAGGGGGTTAATGAGCAGTTCTTC. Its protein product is CASRSKHPGQGVNEQFF.

For the CDR3, the DNA is TGTGCCAGCAGCTCCAGCGGGAACACCGGGGAGCTGTTTTTT. Residues: CASSSSGNTGELFF. The rearrangement joins TRBV7-2 to TRBJ2-2; D is possibly TRBD2 (5 bases). The CDR3 runs to 14 residues. Germline V lookup: CDR1 SGHTA, CDR2 FQGNSA. V dropped 4 bases and J dropped 1 base, with 7 bases sitting between them. The entire variable domain, with the rest obtained from reference TRBV7-2 and TRBJ2-2, is as follows: GAGVSQSPSNKVTEKGKDVELRCDPISGHTALYWYRQSLGQGLEFLIYFQGNSAPDKSGLPSDRFSAERTGGSVSTLTIQRTQQEDSAVYLCASSSSGNTGELFFGEGSRLTVL.

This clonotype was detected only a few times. DNA for the CDR3: TGTGCCAGCAGTTCAGTGGGAGAGGGGCAGTTCTTC. Its protein product is CASSSVGEGQFF. The chain is built from TRBV12-3 or TRBV12-4 and TRBJ2-1; D is perhaps TRBD2 (5 bases). This CDR3 has 12 residues. V lost 4 bases and J lost 12, with 13 bases in between.

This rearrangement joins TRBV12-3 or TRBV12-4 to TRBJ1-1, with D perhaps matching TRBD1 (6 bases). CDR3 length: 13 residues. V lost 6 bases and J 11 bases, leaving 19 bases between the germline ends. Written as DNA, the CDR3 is TGTGCCAGCAGACCGGGACAAGGTGAAACGGCTTTCTTT. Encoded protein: CASRPGQGETAFF.

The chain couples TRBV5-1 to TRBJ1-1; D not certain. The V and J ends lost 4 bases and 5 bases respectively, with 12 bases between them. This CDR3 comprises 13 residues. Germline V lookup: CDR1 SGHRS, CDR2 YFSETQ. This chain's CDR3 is CASSPRVETEAFF. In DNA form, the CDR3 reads TGCGCCAGCAGCCCGAGGGTCGAGACTGAAGCTTTCTTT. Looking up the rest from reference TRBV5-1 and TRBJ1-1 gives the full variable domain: KAGVTQTPRYLIKTRGQQVTLSCSPISGHRSVSWYQQTPGQGLQFLFEYFSETQRNKGNFPGRFSGRQFSNSRSEMNVSTLELGDSALYLCASSPRVETEAFFGQGTRLTVV.

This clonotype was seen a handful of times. The CDR3 region is CASKQGPTLEQYF. The CDR3 DNA sequence: TGTGCCAGCAAGCAGGGGCCAACCCTCGAGCAGTACTTC. The chain uses TRBV28 and TRBJ2-7; a possible D gene is TRBD1 (6 bases). Trimming shortened V by 7 bases and J by 6 bases, and 16 bases separated the two germline ends. The CDR3 length is 13 residues. CDR1 MDHEN and CDR2 SYDVKM come from the germline V gene.